Shown below are 9 T cell receptor beta chains from a single sample sequenced in a study of beta chain features in type 1 diabetes. General observations from the study: For Type 1 diabetes patients, all four CD4+ subsets carried TCRB CDR3s that were moderately but significantly shorter.

Their antigens remain unidentified. Investigators reverse transcribed all isolated RNA, so they sequenced expressed TCRB transcripts. Sequencing used immunoSEQ multiplex PCR; TCRdb keeps in-frame clones, though not all of them. The sample lists around 170,000 clones; 9% to 10% were seen once. What was sequenced was central memory CD4+ T cells from blood. The receptors stem from a woman aged 30 to 39 with type 1 diabetes.

This clone was seen more than once but under ten times. V is TRBV18 and J is TRBJ2-3; 7 bases fit TRBD2. The CDR3 consists of 16 residues. The J segment lost 2 bases and the V segment lost 2 bases, leaving 7 bases of the junction unmatched. Germline V CDR1 and CDR2: KGHSH, LQKENI. CDR3 region: CASSPRAGRVTDTQYF. CDR3 nucleotide sequence: TGTGCCAGCTCACCAAGAGCGGGACGGGTCACAGATACGCAGTATTTT.

The rearrangement links TRBV7-2 to TRBJ2-3; 8 bases line up with TRBD2. This CDR3 has 13 residues. The germline V gene has CDR1 SGHTA and CDR2 FQGNSA. V trimming: 1 base; J trimming: 9 bases; junction bases outside the gene matches: 3. The CDR3 DNA follows: TGTGCCAGCAGCTTAGACCCTAGCGGGACGCAGTATTTT. It codes for CASSLDPSGTQYF.

This clone was observed a few times. This chain joins TRBV5-6 and TRBJ2-1; D possibly corresponds to TRBD2 (6 bases). Germline assignment: CDR1 SGHDT and CDR2 YYEEEE. The CDR3 contains 14 residues. V dropped 0 bases and J dropped 8 bases, with 12 bases sitting between them. The CDR3 protein is CASSLASAFDEQFF. In DNA, the CDR3 is TGTGCCAGCAGCTTGGCTAGCGCATTCGATGAGCAGTTCTTC.

This clone showed up just a few times. V is TRBV12-5 and J is TRBJ1-1; D is unclear. V was clipped by 1 base and J by 8 bases, with 5 bases between them. The CDR3 spans 11 residues. The V gene's germline CDR1 is LGHNT and CDR2 FRNRAP. The CDR3 sequence is CASGLGREAFF. CDR3 sequence (DNA): TGTGCTAGTGGTTTGGGGAGGGAAGCTTTCTTT.

The table lists this clone with a few counts. The chain uses TRBV9 and TRBJ2-7, with 11 bases identical to TRBD1. The J segment lost 6 bases and the V segment lost 4 bases, leaving 9 bases of the junction unmatched. CDR3 size: 15 residues. Germline V gene lookup returns CDR1 SGDLS and CDR2 YYNGEE. CDR3 nucleotide sequence: TGTGCCAGCAGCCCGGCTGGGACAGGGGGTACCGAGCAGTACTTC. Amino acids: CASSPAGTGGTEQYF.

This clone was counted between two and nine times. The rearrangement joins TRBV2 to TRBJ2-2; D gene ambiguous. In germline, CDR1 is SNHLY, CDR2 FYNNEI. The CDR3 runs 13 residues. Trimming stripped 5 bases from V and 2 bases from J, with 6 bases between. The CDR3 sequence: CASSPVNTGELFF. CDR3 bases: TGTGCCAGCAGTCCCGTAAACACCGGGGAGCTGTTTTTT.

This clone was counted a few times. The chain recombines TRBV4-1 with TRBJ2-4, with D possibly matching TRBD2 (6 bases). The CDR3 contains 18 residues. V was shortened by 5 bases and J by 0 bases, with 20 bases between the two germline ends. CDR1 is MGHRA, CDR2 YSYEKL, per germline. CDR3 bases: TGCGCCAGCAGCAAGGGTCCCCGGGAGACTATAGCCAAAAACATTCAGTACTTC. Protein: CASSKGPRETIAKNIQYF.

This clone was recorded a few times. The V call is TRBV4-1, the J call TRBJ2-5, with 12 bases that match TRBD2. After removal of 1 base from V and 4 bases from J, the junction contained 7 bases not matched to a gene. The CDR3 runs to 17 residues. Germline CDR1 reads MGHRA; CDR2 reads YSYEKL. The CDR3 reads CASSQVDMGLAGETQYF. CDR3 nucleotide sequence: TGCGCCAGCAGCCAAGTCGATATGGGACTAGCGGGAGAGACCCAGTACTTC.

V usage is TRBV28 and J usage is TRBJ2-1, with 10 bases aligning to TRBD2. The CDR3 covers 16 residues. Germline values: CDR1 MDHEN, CDR2 SYDVKM. With V trimmed by 4 bases and J by 6 bases, 9 bases remained unmatched. The CDR3 bases are TGTGCCAGCAGTTCGCCGGGACTAGCGATTTCCAATGAGCAGTTCTTC. Protein sequence: CASSSPGLAISNEQFF.